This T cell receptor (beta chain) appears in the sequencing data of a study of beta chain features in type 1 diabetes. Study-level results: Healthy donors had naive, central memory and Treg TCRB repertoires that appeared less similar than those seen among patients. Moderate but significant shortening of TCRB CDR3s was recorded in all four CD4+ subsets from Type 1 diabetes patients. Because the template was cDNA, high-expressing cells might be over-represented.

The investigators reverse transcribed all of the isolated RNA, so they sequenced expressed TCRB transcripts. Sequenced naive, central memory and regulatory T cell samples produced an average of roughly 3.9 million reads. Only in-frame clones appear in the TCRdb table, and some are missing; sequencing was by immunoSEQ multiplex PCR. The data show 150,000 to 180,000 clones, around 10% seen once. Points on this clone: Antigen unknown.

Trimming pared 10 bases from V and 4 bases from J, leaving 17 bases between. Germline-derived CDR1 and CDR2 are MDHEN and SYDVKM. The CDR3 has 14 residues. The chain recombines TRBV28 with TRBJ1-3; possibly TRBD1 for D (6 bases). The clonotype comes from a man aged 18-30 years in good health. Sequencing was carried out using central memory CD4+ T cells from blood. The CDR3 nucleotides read TGTGCCAACTCCCCGAGGGGGGCGGGAAACACCATATATTTT. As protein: CANSPRGAGNTIYF.